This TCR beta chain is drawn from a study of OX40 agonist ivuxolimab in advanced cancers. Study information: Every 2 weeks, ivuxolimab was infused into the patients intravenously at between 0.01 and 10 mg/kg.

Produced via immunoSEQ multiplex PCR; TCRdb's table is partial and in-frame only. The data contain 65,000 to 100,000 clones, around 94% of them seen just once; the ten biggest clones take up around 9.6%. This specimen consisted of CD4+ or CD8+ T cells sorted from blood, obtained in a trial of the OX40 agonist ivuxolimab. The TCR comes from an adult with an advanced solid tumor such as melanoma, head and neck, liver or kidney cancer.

The CDR3 region has the DNA TGTGCCAGCAGCCAAGAGCCCAGGGGGTACGGCTACACCTTC. Translation: CASSQEPRGYGYTF. V and J are TRBV4-2 and TRBJ1-2; 7 bases match TRBD1. The CDR3 runs 14 residues. CDR1 is LGHNA and CDR2 is YNFKEQ in the germline V gene. With V trimmed by 0 bases and J by 8 bases, 6 bases remained unmatched.